Described below is a single T cell receptor (beta chain) sequence and its context. Its cognate antigen is unknown. The PCR had 60 Vbeta and 13 Jbeta primers. TCRdb keeps only in-frame clones here, not all; method: immunoSEQ multiplex PCR. The table records about 200,000 clones, approximately 78% of them present only once. This specimen comes from a study of cytomegalovirus exposure and HLA in healthy donors. Findings of the study overall: The Asian-associated ancestry cluster reportedly had fewer N-insertions than the roughly 670-donor mean in a later analysis.

Germline CDR1 is MNHNS and CDR2 is SASEGT. V was trimmed by 10 bases and J by 1 base, leaving 13 bases between them. The CDR3 has 13 amino acids. The clonotype comes from a woman aged 45-65 years in good health and CMV-seropositive. Sequencing was done on a sample of PBMCs. This rearrangement joins TRBV6-1 to TRBJ2-5; maybe TRBD1 (5 bases). DNA of the CDR3: TGTGCCACCAACAGGTCCCCCCAAGAGACCCAGTACTTC. Translating gives CATNRSPQETQYF.